This paragraph covers one T cell receptor (beta chain) sequence. Sequencing used immunoSEQ multiplex PCR; TCRdb keeps in-frame clones, though not all of them. The top ten hold roughly 0.02% of the sample, which has about 380,000 clones, 85% to 95% seen once. The sample is drawn from a study of shared T cell receptors in the human thymus. Germline-derived CDR1 and CDR2 are MGHRA and YSYEKL. The germline V and J ends were trimmed by 4 bases and 8 bases, with 15 bases remaining between them. This CDR3 comprises 14 residues. The clonotype originates from a human donor. Sequences were obtained from thymocytes. V is TRBV4-1 and J is TRBJ1-5, with a tentative D call TRBD1 (5 bases). As DNA, the CDR3 is TGCGCCAGCAGCCCCCTTGCGCAGGGCGAGCCCCAGCATTTT. Residues: CASSPLAQGEPQHF.